This T cell receptor (beta chain) is drawn from a study of cytomegalovirus exposure and HLA in healthy donors. The validation cohort, a group of more than 95 subjects, included the donors and was separate from the approximately 650-subject first cohort. Study-wide points: It was reported that the classifier diagnosed cytomegalovirus status with high specificity and sensitivity in both the original and validation cohorts. Some TCR beta chains (more than 150 of them) were listed as cytomegalovirus-associated.

The V and J ends lost 4 bases and 6 bases, in that order; junction bases with no gene match: 8. CDR3 length equals 14 residues. Per germline, CDR1 SNHLY and CDR2 FYNNEI. Notes on this clone: What it recognizes is unknown.

The data were produced by immunoSEQ multiplex PCR, yet TCRdb's version contains in-frame clones alone and is incomplete. Here the sample spans over 200,000 clones, around nine tenths being singletons. This TCR came from a woman aged 18-29 years in good health and CMV-seronegative. Input material: PBMCs. The chain links TRBV2 to TRBJ1-2, with 7 positions matching TRBD1. This CDR3 reads CASSAMGQFDGYTF. The CDR3 bases are TGTGCCAGCAGTGCTATGGGACAGTTCGATGGCTACACCTTC. Using reference TRBV2 and TRBJ1-2 for the parts outside the CDR3, the full variable domain is EPEVTQTPSHQVTQMGQEVILRCVPISNHLYFYWYRQILGQKVEFLVSFYNNEISEKSEIFDDQFSVERPDGSNFTLKIRSTKLEDSAMYFCASSAMGQFDGYTFGSGTRLTVV.